The table lists the clone carrying this TCR beta chain with a few counts. Its antigen is unknown. The data were obtained in a study of cytomegalovirus exposure and HLA in healthy donors. General study results and limits: Researchers catalogued about 150 TCR beta chains as cytomegalovirus-associated.

This CDR3 is 16 amino acids long. After removal of 3 bases from V and 0 bases from J, the junction contained 7 bases not matched to a gene. Looked up from germline, CDR1 is SGDLS and CDR2 is YYNGEE. The primer mix had 60 Vbeta and 13 Jbeta primers. Here immunoSEQ multiplex PCR was the method, and the copy in TCRdb shows in-frame clones only, minus some. Among approximately 69,000 clones listed, around 70% were seen once. This sequence joins TRBV9 and TRBJ2-3, with 7 bases aligning to TRBD1. The source material was PBMCs. This receptor was identified in a middle-aged man in good health and CMV-seropositive. Written as DNA, the CDR3 is TGTGCCAGCAGCGCCCTAGGGACAGAGAGCACAGATACGCAGTATTTT. It specifies CASSALGTESTDTQYF.